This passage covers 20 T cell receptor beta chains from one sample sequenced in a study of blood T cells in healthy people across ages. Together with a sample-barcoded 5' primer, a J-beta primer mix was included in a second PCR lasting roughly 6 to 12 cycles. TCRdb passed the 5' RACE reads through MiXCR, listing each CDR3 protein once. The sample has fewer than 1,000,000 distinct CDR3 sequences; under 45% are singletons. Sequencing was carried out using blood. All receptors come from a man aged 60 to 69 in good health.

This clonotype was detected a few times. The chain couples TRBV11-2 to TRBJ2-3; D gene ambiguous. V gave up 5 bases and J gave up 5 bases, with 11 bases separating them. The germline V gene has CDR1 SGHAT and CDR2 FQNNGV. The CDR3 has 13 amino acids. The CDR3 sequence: CASSAIQLDTQYF. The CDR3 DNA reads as TGTGCCAGCAGCGCCATCCAATTAGATACGCAGTATTTT.

CDR3: CASSRTPGGGYNEQFF. CDR3 coding DNA: TGTGCCAGCAGCCGTACCCCGGGCGGGGGCTACAATGAGCAGTTCTTC. This chain joins TRBV3-1 and TRBJ2-1; TRBD2 aligns across 7 bases. The V gene end was trimmed by 4 bases and the J gene end by 3 bases; junction bases not matched to a gene: 9. In germline, CDR1 is LGHDT, CDR2 YNNKEL (reference sequence). This CDR3 has 16 residues.

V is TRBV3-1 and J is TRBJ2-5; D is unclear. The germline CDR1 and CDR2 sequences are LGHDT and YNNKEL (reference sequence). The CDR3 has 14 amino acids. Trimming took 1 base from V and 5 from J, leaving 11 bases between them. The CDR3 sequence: CASSQAVSAETQYF. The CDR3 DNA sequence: TGTGCCAGCAGCCAAGCAGTTTCGGCGGAGACCCAGTACTTC.

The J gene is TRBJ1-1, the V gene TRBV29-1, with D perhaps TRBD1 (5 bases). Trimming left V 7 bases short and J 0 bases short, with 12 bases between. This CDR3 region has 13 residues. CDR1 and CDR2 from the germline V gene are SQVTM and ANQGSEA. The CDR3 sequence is CSGSQGLNTEAFF. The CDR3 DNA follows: TGCAGCGGTAGTCAGGGATTGAACACTGAAGCTTTCTTT.

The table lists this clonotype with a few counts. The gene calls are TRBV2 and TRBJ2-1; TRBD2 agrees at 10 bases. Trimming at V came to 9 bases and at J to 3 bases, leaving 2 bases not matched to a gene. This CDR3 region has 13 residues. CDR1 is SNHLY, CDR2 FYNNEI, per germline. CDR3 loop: CARERGGYNEQFF. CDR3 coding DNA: TGTGCCAGAGAGCGGGGGGGCTACAATGAGCAGTTCTTC.

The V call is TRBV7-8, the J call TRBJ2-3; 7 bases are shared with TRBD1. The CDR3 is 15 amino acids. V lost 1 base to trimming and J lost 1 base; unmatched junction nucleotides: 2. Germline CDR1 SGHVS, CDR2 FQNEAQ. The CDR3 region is CASSLVTGRTDTQYF. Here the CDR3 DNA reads TGTGCCAGCAGCTTAGTGACAGGGCGCACAGATACGCAGTATTTT.

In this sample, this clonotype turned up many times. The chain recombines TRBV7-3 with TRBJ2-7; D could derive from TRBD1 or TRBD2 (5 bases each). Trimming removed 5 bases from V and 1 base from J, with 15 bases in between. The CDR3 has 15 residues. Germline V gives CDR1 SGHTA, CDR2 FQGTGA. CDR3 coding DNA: TGTGCCAGCAGCCTATCGGACGGGGCTTCCTACGAGCAGTACTTC. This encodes CASSLSDGASYEQYF.

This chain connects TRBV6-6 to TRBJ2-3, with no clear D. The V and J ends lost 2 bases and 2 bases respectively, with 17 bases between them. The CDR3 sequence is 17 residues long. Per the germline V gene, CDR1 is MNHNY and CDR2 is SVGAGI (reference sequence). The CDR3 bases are TGTGCCAGCAGTTACAGGCAGTGGGTCACCGACACAGATACGCAGTATTTT. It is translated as CASSYRQWVTDTDTQYF.

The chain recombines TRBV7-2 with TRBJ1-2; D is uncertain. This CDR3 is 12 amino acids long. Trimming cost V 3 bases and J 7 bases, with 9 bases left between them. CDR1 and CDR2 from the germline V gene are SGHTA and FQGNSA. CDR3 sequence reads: CASSFLESGYTF. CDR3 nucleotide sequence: TGTGCCAGCAGCTTCCTGGAGTCTGGCTACACCTTC. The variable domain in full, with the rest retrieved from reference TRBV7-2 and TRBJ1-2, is GAGVSQSPSNKVTEKGKDVELRCDPISGHTALYWYRQSLGQGLEFLIYFQGNSAPDKSGLPSDRFSAERTGGSVSTLTIQRTQQEDSAVYLCASSFLESGYTFGSGTRLTVV.

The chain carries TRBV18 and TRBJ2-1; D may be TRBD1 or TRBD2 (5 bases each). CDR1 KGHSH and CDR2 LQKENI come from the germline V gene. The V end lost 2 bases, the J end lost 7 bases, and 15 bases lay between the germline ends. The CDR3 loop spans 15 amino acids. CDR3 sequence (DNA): TGTGCCAGCTCACCAAGTTCGGGGCTTCGGAATGAGCAGTTCTTC. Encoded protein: CASSPSSGLRNEQFF.

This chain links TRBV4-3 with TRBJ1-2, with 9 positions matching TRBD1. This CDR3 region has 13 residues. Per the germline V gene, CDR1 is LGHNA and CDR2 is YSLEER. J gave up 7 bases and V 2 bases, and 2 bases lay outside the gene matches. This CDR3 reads CASSQTGGPGYTF. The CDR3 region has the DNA TGCGCCAGCAGCCAAACAGGGGGCCCTGGCTACACCTTC.

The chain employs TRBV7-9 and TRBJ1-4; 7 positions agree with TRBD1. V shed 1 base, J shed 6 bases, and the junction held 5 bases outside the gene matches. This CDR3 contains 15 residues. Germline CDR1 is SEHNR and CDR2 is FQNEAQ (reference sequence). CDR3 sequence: CASSLETGTDEKLFF. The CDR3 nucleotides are TGTGCCAGCAGCTTAGAAACCGGGACAGATGAAAAACTGTTTTTT.

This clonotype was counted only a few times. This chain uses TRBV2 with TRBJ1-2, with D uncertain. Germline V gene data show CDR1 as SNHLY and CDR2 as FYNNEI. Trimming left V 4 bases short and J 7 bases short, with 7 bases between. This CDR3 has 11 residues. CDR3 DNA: TGTGCCAGCAGTGCAGAGTCTGGCTACACCTTC. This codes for CASSAESGYTF.

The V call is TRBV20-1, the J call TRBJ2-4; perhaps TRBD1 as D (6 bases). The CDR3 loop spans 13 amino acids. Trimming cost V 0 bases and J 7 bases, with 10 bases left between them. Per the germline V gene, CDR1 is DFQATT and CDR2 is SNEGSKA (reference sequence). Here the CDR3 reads CSARDLQGNIQYF. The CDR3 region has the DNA TGCAGTGCTAGAGATCTCCAGGGGAACATTCAGTACTTC.

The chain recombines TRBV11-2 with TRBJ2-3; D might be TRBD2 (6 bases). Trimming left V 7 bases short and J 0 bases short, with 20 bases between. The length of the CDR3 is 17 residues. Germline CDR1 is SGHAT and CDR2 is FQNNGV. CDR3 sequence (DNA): TGTGCCAGCATTCCAAGCGTCCGGGGGACTAGCACAGATACGCAGTATTTT. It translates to CASIPSVRGTSTDTQYF.

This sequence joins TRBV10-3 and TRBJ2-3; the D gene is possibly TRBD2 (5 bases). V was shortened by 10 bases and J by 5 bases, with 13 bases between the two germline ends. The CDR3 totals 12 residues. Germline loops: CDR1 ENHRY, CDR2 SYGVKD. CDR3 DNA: TGTGCCACCGGACCCCGGGGAGATACGCAGTATTTT. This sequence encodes CATGPRGDTQYF.

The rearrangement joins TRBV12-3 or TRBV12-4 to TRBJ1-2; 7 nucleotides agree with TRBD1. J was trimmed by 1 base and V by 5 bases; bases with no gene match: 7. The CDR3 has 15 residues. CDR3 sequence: CASSPAGTVNYGYTF. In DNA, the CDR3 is TGTGCCAGCAGTCCAGCCGGGACAGTTAACTATGGCTACACCTTC.

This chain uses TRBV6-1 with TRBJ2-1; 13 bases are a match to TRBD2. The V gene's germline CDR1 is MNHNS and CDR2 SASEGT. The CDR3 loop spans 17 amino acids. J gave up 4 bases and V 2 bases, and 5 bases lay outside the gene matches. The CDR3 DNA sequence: TGTGCCAGCAGTGAACAGGGGACTAGCGGGGTATACAATGAGCAGTTCTTC. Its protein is CASSEQGTSGVYNEQFF.

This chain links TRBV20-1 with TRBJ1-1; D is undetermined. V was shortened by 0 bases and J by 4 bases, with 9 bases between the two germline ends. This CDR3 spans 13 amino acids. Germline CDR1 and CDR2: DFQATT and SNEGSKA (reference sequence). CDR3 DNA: TGCAGTGCTAGAGATCTTAGGGCCACTGAAGCTTTCTTT. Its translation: CSARDLRATEAFF.

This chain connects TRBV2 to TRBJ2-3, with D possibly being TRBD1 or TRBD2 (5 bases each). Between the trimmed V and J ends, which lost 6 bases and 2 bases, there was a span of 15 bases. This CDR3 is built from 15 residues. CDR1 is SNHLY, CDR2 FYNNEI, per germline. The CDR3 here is CASSALPGPTDTQYF. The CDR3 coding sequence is TGTGCCAGCAGCGCTCTTCCGGGGCCCACAGATACGCAGTATTTT.